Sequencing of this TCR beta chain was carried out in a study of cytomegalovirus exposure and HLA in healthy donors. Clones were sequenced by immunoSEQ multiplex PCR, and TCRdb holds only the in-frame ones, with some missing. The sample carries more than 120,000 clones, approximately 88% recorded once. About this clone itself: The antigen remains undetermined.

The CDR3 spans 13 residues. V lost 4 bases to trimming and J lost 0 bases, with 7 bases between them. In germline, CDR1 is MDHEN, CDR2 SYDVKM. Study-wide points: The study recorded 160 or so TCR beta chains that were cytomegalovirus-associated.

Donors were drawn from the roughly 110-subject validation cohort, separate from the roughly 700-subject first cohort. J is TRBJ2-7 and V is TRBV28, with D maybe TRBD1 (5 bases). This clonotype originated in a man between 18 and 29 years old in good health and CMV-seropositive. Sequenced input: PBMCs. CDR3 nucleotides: TGTGCCAGCAGTTCAGGGATCTCCTACGAGCAGTACTTC. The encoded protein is CASSSGISYEQYF.